The 32 T cell receptor beta chains reported below all come from one sample, sequenced in a study of cytomegalovirus exposure and HLA in healthy donors. The PCR ran on 60 Vbeta and 13 Jbeta primers. Profiling relied on immunoSEQ multiplex PCR, and the TCRdb table lists in-frame clones only, not all of them. The repertoire includes 150,000 to 200,000 clones, just under 80% of them detected once, and around 6.1% sits in the top ten. The sample consisted of PBMCs. The receptors were gathered from a woman aged 25 to 39 in good health and CMV-seropositive.

The rearrangement uses TRBV28 and TRBJ2-2; 12 bases align to TRBD2. Germline V lookup: CDR1 MDHEN, CDR2 SYDVKM. Trimming removed 7 bases from V and 5 bases from J; junction bases left unmatched: 5. The CDR3 runs 15 residues. CDR3 region: CASILAGGPTGELFF. The CDR3 DNA sequence: TGTGCCAGCATCCTAGCGGGAGGGCCGACCGGGGAGCTGTTTTTT.

The rearrangement joins TRBV6-5 to TRBJ1-2; D uncertain. The length of the CDR3 is 11 residues. The germline CDR1 and CDR2 sequences are MNHEY and SVGAGI. Between the trimmed V and J ends, which lost 5 bases and 8 bases, there was a span of 9 bases. CDR3 coding DNA: TGTGCCAGCAGTCCGACAATCGGCTACACCTTC. The encoded protein is CASSPTIGYTF.

The chain is built from TRBV11-2 and TRBJ2-3, with 11 positions matching TRBD2. The CDR3 spans 17 residues. V gave up 2 bases and J gave up 0 bases; unmatched junction bases: 4. The germline V gene has CDR1 SGHAT and CDR2 FQNNGV. The CDR3 region is CASSLRLAGLSTDTQYF. CDR3 sequence (DNA): TGTGCCAGCAGCTTACGACTAGCGGGGCTTAGCACAGATACGCAGTATTTT. Combining the CDR3 with reference TRBV11-2 and TRBJ2-3 gives the whole variable domain EAGVAQSPRYKIIEKRQSVAFWCNPISGHATLYWYQQILGQGPKLLIQFQNNGVVDDSQLPKDRFSAERLKGVDSTLKIQPAKLEDSAVYLCASSLRLAGLSTDTQYFGPGTRLTVL.

The chain is built from TRBV27 and TRBJ1-2; D uncertain. The germline V gene encodes CDR1 MNHEY and CDR2 SMNVEV (reference sequence). This CDR3 has 13 residues. V lost 4 bases and J 8 bases, leaving 14 bases between the germline ends. For the CDR3, the DNA is TGTGCCAGCAGTTCTAGCCCGGCGGGAGGCTACACCTTC. Its protein product is CASSSSPAGGYTF.

This sequence joins TRBV18 and TRBJ2-6, with 7 bases fitting TRBD1. After removal of 3 bases from V and 10 bases from J, the junction contained 9 bases not matched to a gene. The germline CDR1 and CDR2 sequences are KGHSH and LQKENI. This CDR3 has 15 amino acids. CDR3 DNA sequence: TGTGCCAGCTCACCCCTCGGACAGGACACGAACGTCCTGACTTTC. Its protein is CASSPLGQDTNVLTF.

V usage is TRBV11-3 and J usage is TRBJ2-3; 8 nucleotides align to TRBD2. Germline CDR1 and CDR2: SGHNT and YENEEA. The V segment lost 5 bases and the J segment 5 bases; nucleotides outside the gene matches: 3. The CDR3 loop spans 13 amino acids. In DNA form, the CDR3 reads TGTGCCAGCAGCCCGGGGGGGGAAGATACGCAGTATTTT. This encodes CASSPGGEDTQYF.

V gene TRBV9 combines with J gene TRBJ1-1, with D tentatively TRBD1 (5 bases). The germline CDR1 and CDR2 sequences are SGDLS and YYNGEE. The CDR3 consists of 13 residues. V lost 3 bases and J lost 6, with 12 bases in between. CDR3 DNA sequence: TGTGCCAGCAGCGACCAGGGTAACGCTGAAGCTTTCTTT. It specifies CASSDQGNAEAFF.

The CDR3: CASSRKSTSEQETQYF. The CDR3 nucleotides are TGTGCCAGCAGCCGGAAATCCACTAGCGAACAAGAGACCCAGTACTTC. V usage is TRBV11-2 and J usage is TRBJ2-5; the match to TRBD2 covers 7 bases. CDR1 is SGHAT, CDR2 FQNNGV, per germline. The ends lost 5 bases at V and 2 bases at J; junction bases unmatched: 11. The CDR3 has 16 amino acids. Looking up the rest from reference TRBV11-2 and TRBJ2-5 gives the full variable domain: EAGVAQSPRYKIIEKRQSVAFWCNPISGHATLYWYQQILGQGPKLLIQFQNNGVVDDSQLPKDRFSAERLKGVDSTLKIQPAKLEDSAVYLCASSRKSTSEQETQYFGPGTRLLVL.

Only a few counts were recorded for this clone. The V and J genes are TRBV6-6 and TRBJ2-1; TRBD2 matches at 9 bases. Germline assignment: CDR1 MNHNY and CDR2 SVGAGI (reference sequence). This CDR3 region has 16 residues. V lost 5 bases, J lost 13 bases, and 18 bases stayed unmatched. The CDR3 coding sequence is TGTGCCAGCAGTACATACAGGACTAGCGACCGGACTGGACAGTTCTTC. Residues: CASSTYRTSDRTGQFF.

V is TRBV4-2 and J is TRBJ2-1; possible D gene TRBD2, 5 bases. With 0 bases removed from V and 5 bases from J, the gap between germline ends came to 17 bases. There are 17 residues in the CDR3. The germline V gene has CDR1 LGHNA and CDR2 YNFKEQ. In DNA, the CDR3 is TGTGCCAGCAGCCAAGATCTAGGGAGCAGGATCAACAATGAGCAGTTCTTC. Its translation: CASSQDLGSRINNEQFF.

The chain links TRBV20-1 to TRBJ2-7; unclear D gene. Trimming took 0 bases from V and 9 from J, leaving 9 bases between them. The CDR3 extends over 11 amino acids. CDR1 DFQATT and CDR2 SNEGSKA come from the germline V gene (reference sequence). CDR3 amino acids: CSARDSQMQYF. CDR3 sequence (DNA): TGCAGTGCTAGAGACTCCCAGATGCAGTACTTC.

The V and J genes are TRBV18 and TRBJ2-1; 9 bases align to TRBD1. V lost 5 bases, J lost 6 bases, and 5 bases stayed unmatched. Germline CDR1 KGHSH, CDR2 LQKENI. The CDR3 loop spans 14 amino acids. For the CDR3, the DNA is TGTGCCAGCTCATTGGGACAGGGTGGCAATGAGCAGTTCTTC. Translated, it gives CASSLGQGGNEQFF.

The chain has TRBV27 and TRBJ1-1; D is ambiguous. This CDR3 spans 13 amino acids. CDR1 MNHEY and CDR2 SMNVEV come from the germline V gene (reference sequence). V lost 7 bases and J 3 bases, leaving 12 bases between the germline ends. The CDR3 bases are TGTGCCAGCAAGAACAGATTTTACACTGAAGCTTTCTTT. It encodes CASKNRFYTEAFF.

The rearrangement uses TRBV18 and TRBJ1-5, with 7 bases aligning to TRBD1. Germline loops: CDR1 KGHSH, CDR2 LQKENI. The CDR3 sequence is 13 residues long. Trimming at V came to 5 bases and at J to 5 bases, leaving 3 bases not matched to a gene. CDR3 nucleotides: TGTGCCAGCTCAATCACAGGGGATCAGCCCCAGCATTTT. It codes for CASSITGDQPQHF.

The table lists this clone with a few counts. The chain couples TRBV27 to TRBJ1-1; 8 bases fit TRBD1. Germline V gene data show CDR1 as MNHEY and CDR2 as SMNVEV (reference sequence). The V and J ends lost 2 bases and 7 bases, in that order; junction bases with no gene match: 15. CDR3 size: 17 residues. The DNA for the CDR3 is TGTGCCAGCAGTTTAAGTAGGACAGGGAGTTATCGAGGTGAAGCTTTCTTT. Translation: CASSLSRTGSYRGEAFF.

The chain joins TRBV27 to TRBJ1-1; 7 positions match TRBD1. Trimming cost V 7 bases and J 9 bases; bases outside gene matches: 11. The CDR3 sequence is 13 residues long. The germline CDR1 and CDR2 sequences are MNHEY and SMNVEV (reference sequence). In DNA, the CDR3 is TGTGCCAGCATGGGGTCGATACAGGGGCAAGCTTTCTTT. Encoded protein: CASMGSIQGQAFF.

V and J are TRBV27 and TRBJ2-3, with D possibly matching TRBD1 (6 bases). CDR3 length equals 14 residues. Trimming stripped 3 bases from V and 9 bases from J, with 16 bases between. Germline CDR1 reads MNHEY; CDR2 reads SMNVEV (reference sequence). In DNA, the CDR3 is TGTGCCAGCAGTTTGGTAGGACAGTCGGGAACGCAGTATTTT. Translated, it gives CASSLVGQSGTQYF.

The genes are TRBV5-6 and TRBJ2-7; 8 bases match TRBD2. The CDR3 is 14 amino acids. Germline lookup yields CDR1 SGHDT and CDR2 YYEEEE. Losses at the gene ends were 2 bases for V and 6 bases for J; bases not matched to a gene: 7. As DNA, the CDR3 is TGTGCCAGCAGCTTCCAGACTAGCGCTCCCGAGCAGTACTTC. Its protein product is CASSFQTSAPEQYF.

V and J are TRBV27 and TRBJ2-7; 7 bases match TRBD1. The CDR3 totals 12 residues. The germline V gene encodes CDR1 MNHEY and CDR2 SMNVEV (reference sequence). V trimming: 6 bases; J trimming: 6 bases; junction bases outside the gene matches: 5. The CDR3 here is CASSLTGFEQYF. CDR3 in DNA: TGTGCCAGCAGCCTGACAGGGTTCGAGCAGTACTTC.

The chain employs TRBV28 and TRBJ2-7; D may be TRBD2 (6 bases). Deletions cut 7 bases from V and 6 bases from J, with 7 bases between. This CDR3 spans 10 amino acids. Germline V gene sequence: CDR1 MDHEN, CDR2 SYDVKM. CDR3 in amino acids: CASKAGEQYF. Written as DNA, the CDR3 is TGTGCCAGCAAAGCGGGCGAGCAGTACTTC.

About this clone itself: The junction differs from germline at one of its ends, possibly a read error. The rearrangement links TRBV6-1 to TRBJ2-2, with a weak D call TRBD2 (5 bases). The CDR3 sequence is 11 residues long. CDR1 and CDR2 from the germline V gene are MNHNS and SASEGT. The CDR3 loop reads CASGLTGELLF. DNA of the CDR3: TGTGCCAGCGGACTCACCGGGGAGCTGCTTTTT.

The J gene is TRBJ2-3, the V gene TRBV6-5; 7 bases agree with TRBD2. V lost 4 bases to trimming and J lost 1 base; unmatched junction nucleotides: 5. Germline V gives CDR1 MNHEY, CDR2 SVGAGI. This CDR3 has 15 amino acids. CDR3 sequence (DNA): TGTGCCAGCAGTTCCGCGGGGGTCGGCACAGATACGCAGTATTTT. Its translation is CASSSAGVGTDTQYF.

The chain couples TRBV29-1 to TRBJ2-5; 8 bases map to TRBD2. With V trimmed by 4 bases and J by 9 bases, 19 bases remained unmatched. CDR3 length: 16 amino acids. Germline loops: CDR1 SQVTM, CDR2 ANQGSEA. CDR3 nucleotides: TGCAGCGTTGTCCCCAGCCGGGGGGGCACAAATCTATCCCAGTACTTC. Its translation: CSVVPSRGGTNLSQYF.

The CDR3 DNA sequence: TGTGCCAGCAGCCAAGACCATCCCAGGAGTGCAGGGGACAATGAGCAGTTCTTC. Translating it yields CASSQDHPRSAGDNEQFF. V usage is TRBV14 and J usage is TRBJ2-1, with D possibly TRBD1 on 6 matching bases. This CDR3 is built from 18 residues. V lost 0 bases to trimming and J lost 5 bases, with 20 bases between them. Looked up from germline, CDR1 is SGHDN and CDR2 is FVKESK.

The genes are TRBV28 and TRBJ1-5; D is perhaps TRBD1 (5 bases). With 5 bases removed from V and 4 bases from J, the gap between germline ends came to 12 bases. Germline V CDR1 and CDR2: MDHEN, SYDVKM. This CDR3 has 14 residues. The chain's CDR3 is CASSRRQRNQPQHF. CDR3 bases: TGTGCCAGCAGTCGCCGACAGAGGAATCAGCCCCAGCATTTT.

On this clone itself: One end of the junction varies from germline; a read error may be responsible. The chain couples TRBV7-9 to TRBJ1-4; 7 positions agree with TRBD1. Germline CDR1 SEHNR, CDR2 FQNEAQ (reference sequence). The CDR3 is 15 amino acids. CDR3 DNA: TGTTCCAGCAGCTTCCCGGGACAGTACAATGAAAAACTGTTTTTT. Translated: CSSSFPGQYNEKLFF.

The chain is built from TRBV18 and TRBJ2-7; D might be TRBD2 (5 bases). CDR1 is KGHSH, CDR2 LQKENI, per germline. The CDR3 covers 14 residues. The V and J ends lost 5 bases and 1 base respectively, with 12 bases between them. The CDR3 DNA reads as TGTGCCAGCTCATCAAACGGGGAGTCCTACGAGCAGTACTTC. This sequence encodes CASSSNGESYEQYF. Complete variable domain (other parts from reference TRBV18 and TRBJ2-7): NAGVMQNPRHLVRRRGQEARLRCSPMKGHSHVYWYRQLPEEGLKFMVYLQKENIIDESGMPKERFSAEFPKEGPSILRIQQVVRGDSAAYFCASSSNGESYEQYFGPGTRLTVT.

The gene calls are TRBV7-8 and TRBJ2-7, with D unresolved. The V end lost 1 base, the J end lost 0 bases, and 10 bases lay between the germline ends. The CDR3 loop spans 15 amino acids. From germline, CDR1 is SGHVS and CDR2 FQNEAQ. The CDR3 region has the DNA TGTGCCAGCAGCTTAGACCCAATTAGCTCCTACGAGCAGTACTTC. As protein: CASSLDPISSYEQYF.

This chain connects TRBV14 to TRBJ1-4; 7 nucleotides align to TRBD1. Losses at the gene ends were 4 bases for V and 6 bases for J; bases not matched to a gene: 5. From germline, CDR1 is SGHDN and CDR2 FVKESK. This CDR3 is built from 14 residues. Here the CDR3 DNA reads TGTGCCAGCAGCCGGACAGGCGTTGATGAAAAACTGTTTTTT. This gives the protein CASSRTGVDEKLFF.

The J gene is TRBJ1-1, the V gene TRBV5-4; 8 nucleotides match TRBD1. The trim removed 5 bases at V and 4 bases at J, leaving 4 bases unmatched. The CDR3 contains 13 residues. Germline V gene lookup returns CDR1 SGHNT and CDR2 YYREEE (reference sequence). The CDR3 DNA sequence: TGTGCCAGCAGGTTCACAGGGGGCACTGAAGCTTTCTTT. Residues: CASRFTGGTEAFF.

This chain links TRBV5-4 with TRBJ2-1; 8 bases are shared with TRBD1. Trimming at V came to 4 bases and at J to 3 bases, leaving 9 bases not matched to a gene. This CDR3 is built from 16 residues. CDR1 SGHNT and CDR2 YYREEE come from the germline V gene (reference sequence). Here the CDR3 reads CASSPSGTGHYNEQFF. The CDR3 region has the DNA TGTGCCAGCAGCCCTAGTGGGACAGGCCACTACAATGAGCAGTTCTTC.

The chain carries TRBV5-1 and TRBJ2-7; 7 nucleotides align to TRBD1. Looked up from germline, CDR1 is SGHRS and CDR2 is YFSETQ. The V segment lost 1 base and the J segment 2 bases; nucleotides outside the gene matches: 6. The CDR3 consists of 15 residues. The CDR3 coding sequence is TGCGCCAGCAGCTTGACCAGACAGGGTACCTACGAGCAGTACTTC. It codes for CASSLTRQGTYEQYF.